Below, 7 T cell receptor beta chains from the same sample are listed, as sequenced in a study of radiation and T cells in renal cell carcinoma (dated by TCRdb to the early 2020s). The library came from the immunoSEQ multiplex PCR assay. TCRdb obtained this table from immuneACCESS and retained in-frame rearrangements with V and J assigned. These tables miss some clones; where compared with another copy, unresolved V genes account for less than half of the shortfall, and the remainder is unexplained. This sample comprises roughly 150,000 clones, 88% of them detected only once. Of the sample, over 3.5% is held by the ten largest clones. What this sample's time point label stands for: baseline pretreatment blood. In the paper's terms, the treatment or condition label means: 15 Gy SBRT to primary tumor, nephrectomy 4 weeks later. The specimen was blood, collected from a patient whose treatment included radiotherapy and nephrectomy. These receptors were collected from a woman between 70 and 85 years old with renal cell carcinoma.

J is TRBJ1-5 and V is TRBV29-1, with D possibly TRBD1 on 6 matching bases. The V gene lost 3 bases and the J gene lost 6 bases, with 9 bases spanning the gap. CDR1 is SQVTM and CDR2 is ANQGSEA in the germline V gene. The CDR3 contains 12 residues. The CDR3 DNA sequence: TGCAGCGTTGAGGGAGGGGGTCAGCCCCAGCATTTT. Amino acid sequence: CSVEGGGQPQHF.

The chain joins TRBV29-1 to TRBJ1-2; D is unresolved. The germline CDR1 and CDR2 sequences are SQVTM and ANQGSEA. The CDR3 consists of 12 residues. V lost 2 bases, J lost 9 bases, and 13 bases lay in between. This CDR3 is CSVESHPFSYTF. CDR3 coding DNA: TGCAGCGTTGAATCCCACCCCTTTAGCTACACCTTC.

The J gene is TRBJ1-6, the V gene TRBV6-4, with D perhaps matching TRBD1 (6 bases). V lost 3 bases and J 2 bases, leaving 23 bases between the germline ends. Germline V gene data show CDR1 as MRHNA and CDR2 as SNTAGT. The CDR3 totals 20 residues. The CDR3 sequence is CASSELPGQGPQAYNSPLHF. In nucleotides, the CDR3 is TGTGCCAGCAGTGAACTCCCGGGGCAGGGGCCGCAAGCCTATAATTCACCCCTCCACTTT.

This chain joins TRBV6-4 and TRBJ2-2; the D call may be TRBD1 or TRBD2 (6 bases each). Trimming stripped 9 bases from V and 5 bases from J, with 19 bases between. The V gene's germline CDR1 is MRHNA and CDR2 SNTAGT. CDR3 length equals 15 residues. The CDR3 protein is CASSSGAKGTGELFF. The CDR3 bases are TGTGCCAGTTCCTCGGGGGCTAAGGGAACCGGGGAGCTGTTTTTT.

The CDR3 spells CASSSRTVQETQYF. DNA for the CDR3: TGCGCCAGCAGCTCCCGGACAGTCCAAGAGACCCAGTACTTC. J is TRBJ2-5 and V is TRBV5-1; D may be TRBD1 (6 bases). From germline, CDR1 is SGHRS and CDR2 YFSETQ. The CDR3 contains 14 residues. V was clipped by 3 bases and J by 1 base, with 10 bases between them.

The CDR3 DNA reads as TGTGCCACCAGCAGAGTAAACGGTGAGCAGTTCTTC. Translating it yields CATSRVNGEQFF. The V call is TRBV15, the J call TRBJ2-1; D remains ambiguous. From germline, CDR1 is LNHNV and CDR2 YYDKDF (reference sequence). The CDR3 has 12 amino acids. V dropped 1 base and J dropped 9 bases, with 7 bases sitting between them.

The gene calls are TRBV7-3 and TRBJ2-3; TRBD2 aligns across 9 bases. Looked up from germline, CDR1 is SGHTA and CDR2 is FQGTGA. The CDR3 is 15 residues long. The J segment lost 0 bases and the V segment lost 5 bases, leaving 3 bases of the junction unmatched. The CDR3 region has the DNA TGTGCCAGCAGCCGCGGGGGGGCTAGCACAGATACGCAGTATTTT. This encodes CASSRGGASTDTQYF.